Following are 19 T cell receptor beta chains from one sample sequenced in a study of T cell responses to AZD1222 COVID-19 vaccine. Using immunoSEQ multiplex PCR, the repertoire was profiled, and TCRdb retains in-frame clones only, with some absent. The repertoire holds 150,000 to 200,000 clones, just under 95% seen once, with around 0.9% in the top ten. Sample: peripheral blood, taken on day 0 of AZD1222 vaccination. The origin of the receptors is an adult in good health.

This sequence joins TRBV28 and TRBJ1-2, with 9 bases that match TRBD1. The CDR3 totals 16 residues. Per the germline V gene, CDR1 is MDHEN and CDR2 is SYDVKM. J lost 4 bases, V lost 4 bases, and 10 bases had no gene match. Written as DNA, the CDR3 is TGTGCCAGCAGTTCGCCGGGGACAGGGACCTCCTATGGCTACACCTTC. Translated: CASSSPGTGTSYGYTF.

The rearrangement joins TRBV28 to TRBJ2-1; D uncertain. The CDR3 has 12 residues. CDR1 MDHEN and CDR2 SYDVKM come from the germline V gene. V lost 2 bases, J lost 6 bases, and 5 bases lay in between. The CDR3 DNA reads TGTGCCAGCAGTTTACCCACCAATGAGCAGTTCTTC. Its protein is CASSLPTNEQFF.

The chain uses TRBV15 and TRBJ2-7; tentatively, D is TRBD2 (5 bases). The germline gives CDR1 LNHNV, CDR2 YYDKDF (reference sequence). This CDR3 spans 12 amino acids. V lost 0 bases and J 12 bases, leaving 12 bases between the germline ends. CDR3 protein: CATSRDSERTYF. The CDR3 bases are TGTGCCACCAGCAGAGATTCCGAGCGGACGTACTTC.

The V call is TRBV15, the J call TRBJ1-1; 7 bases align to TRBD1. Germline trimming cut 7 bases from V and 1 base from J; bases unmatched to any gene: 12. This CDR3 is built from 16 residues. CDR1 LNHNV and CDR2 YYDKDF come from the germline V gene (reference sequence). CDR3: CATTPGGKGTNTEAFF. The CDR3 DNA follows: TGTGCCACCACCCCAGGGGGAAAGGGGACGAACACTGAAGCTTTCTTT.

This chain joins TRBV21-1 and TRBJ1-1; the table assigns TRBD1, which was not confirmed against the DNA. TRBV21-1 is a pseudogene locus. This CDR3 has 17 amino acids. CDR3: CASSPRNDRGRDTEAFF. The CDR3 coding sequence is TGTGCCAGCAGCCCCCGTAATGACAGGGGGAGGGACACTGAAGCTTTCTTT.

The chain carries TRBV19 and TRBJ1-1; TRBD1 aligns across 8 bases. Germline values: CDR1 LNHDA, CDR2 SQIVND (reference sequence). The length of the CDR3 is 16 residues. Trimming cost V 9 bases and J 1 base; bases outside gene matches: 13. CDR3 bases: TGTGCCAGCTATTTTAACCCCGGGACAGGGAACACTGAAGCTTTCTTT. Protein: CASYFNPGTGNTEAFF.

The chain is built from TRBV19 and TRBJ1-4, with D unresolved. V lost 4 bases and J 8 bases, leaving 11 bases between the germline ends. Germline loops: CDR1 LNHDA, CDR2 SQIVND (reference sequence). This CDR3 is built from 13 residues. CDR3: CASSTSGNEKLFF. DNA for the CDR3: TGTGCCAGTAGTACCAGTGGAAACGAAAAACTGTTTTTT.

In this sample, this clone turned up a few times. V usage is TRBV12-3 or TRBV12-4 and J usage is TRBJ1-5; no definite D call. The V end was cut by 2 bases, the J end by 5 bases, with 4 bases between. CDR3 length: 12 amino acids. Here the CDR3 DNA reads TGTGCCAGCAGTTTAAATGATCAGCCCCAGCATTTT. Translation gives CASSLNDQPQHF.

The chain couples TRBV29-1 to TRBJ2-7, with a possible D match to TRBD2 (7 bases). From germline, CDR1 is SQVTM and CDR2 ANQGSEA. The CDR3 is 13 amino acids. With 5 bases removed from V and 2 bases from J, the gap between germline ends came to 13 bases. The CDR3 is CSVWEGGTYEQYF. CDR3 DNA sequence: TGCAGCGTTTGGGAGGGGGGGACCTACGAGCAGTACTTC.

This chain connects TRBV7-2 to TRBJ1-5; D gene uncertain. The CDR3 is made up of 13 amino acids. V was cut by 6 bases and J by 2 bases, with 8 bases left in between. In germline, CDR1 is SGHTA, CDR2 FQGNSA. CDR3 sequence reads: CASRGPGNQPQHF. In DNA form, the CDR3 reads TGTGCCAGCAGGGGCCCAGGCAATCAGCCCCAGCATTTT.

This clone was seen more than once but under ten times. This chain joins TRBV28 and TRBJ1-1, with TRBD1 as a possible D gene (6 bases). This CDR3 is 13 amino acids long. CDR1 is MDHEN and CDR2 is SYDVKM in the germline V gene. With 5 bases removed from V and 3 bases from J, the gap between germline ends came to 10 bases. The CDR3 DNA reads TGTGCCAGCAGTGGACAGCTATACACTGAAGCTTTCTTT. Translating it yields CASSGQLYTEAFF.

The rearrangement uses TRBV11-3 and TRBJ1-1; D gene ambiguous. Germline lookup yields CDR1 SGHNT and CDR2 YENEEA. The CDR3 is made up of 15 amino acids. Trimming removed 5 bases at V and 0 bases at J, with 13 bases between. The CDR3 spells CASSGGPVMNTEAFF. The DNA of the CDR3 is TGTGCCAGCAGCGGTGGTCCCGTCATGAACACTGAAGCTTTCTTT.

A remark on this clone: Other DNA sequences within the sample encode an identical CDR3. V and J are TRBV5-1 and TRBJ2-7, with D possibly being TRBD2 (5 bases). This CDR3 is 13 amino acids long. Deletions cut 0 bases from V and 2 bases from J, with 6 bases between. Germline CDR1 reads SGHRS; CDR2 reads YFSETQ. DNA for the CDR3: TGCGCCAGCAGCTTGGAGCGGACCTACGAGCAGTACTTC. Its translation: CASSLERTYEQYF.

The chain links TRBV10-3 to TRBJ1-3; no reliable D call. The CDR3 is made up of 14 amino acids. CDR1 and CDR2 (germline): ENHRY, SYGVKD. The V end lost 4 bases, the J end lost 4 bases, and 11 bases lay between the germline ends. CDR3 residues: CAISGVVSGNTIYF. The CDR3 DNA reads TGTGCCATCAGTGGAGTAGTCAGCGGAAACACCATATATTTT.

The chain couples TRBV3-1 (or the pseudogene TRBV3-2) to TRBJ1-3; D is perhaps TRBD1 (5 bases). Germline loops: CDR1 LGHDT, CDR2 YNNKEL (reference sequence). This CDR3 spans 15 amino acids. The V and J ends lost 4 bases and 4 bases respectively, with 14 bases between them. The CDR3 reads CASSPSGGRGNTIYF. CDR3 DNA sequence: TGTGCCAGCAGCCCATCCGGGGGTCGCGGAAACACCATATATTTT.

The V and J genes are TRBV5-5 and TRBJ2-1; TRBD2 matches at 11 bases. V was pared by 4 bases and J by 0 bases, with 15 bases of the junction left unmatched. Germline lookup yields CDR1 SGHKS and CDR2 YYEKEE (reference sequence). This CDR3 is 20 amino acids long. The CDR3 nucleotides read TGTGCCAGCAGCCCACCACCCACTGGGACTAGCGGAAGCTCCTACAATGAGCAGTTCTTC. It translates to CASSPPPTGTSGSSYNEQFF.

The rearrangement uses TRBV18 and TRBJ2-1; 7 bases agree with TRBD1. Trimming at V came to 4 bases and at J to 0 bases, leaving 3 bases not matched to a gene. The CDR3 extends over 15 amino acids. Germline V gives CDR1 KGHSH, CDR2 LQKENI. The CDR3 reads CASSQGAVSYNEQFF. CDR3 nucleotides: TGTGCCAGCTCACAGGGGGCAGTCTCCTACAATGAGCAGTTCTTC.

The chain couples TRBV7-2 to TRBJ2-4, with unresolved D. V lost 3 bases, J lost 7 bases, and 13 bases lay in between. There are 14 residues in the CDR3. CDR1 is SGHTA and CDR2 is FQGNSA in the germline V gene. This chain's CDR3 is CASSLGSLGNIQYF. The CDR3, as DNA: TGTGCCAGCAGCTTGGGGTCCCTCGGGAACATTCAGTACTTC.

The chain links TRBV6-1 to TRBJ2-2, with TRBD1 matching over 9 bases. The CDR3 has 16 residues. V lost 4 bases, J lost 6 bases, and 9 bases stayed unmatched. Per germline, CDR1 MNHNS and CDR2 SASEGT. The CDR3 here is CASSAAGTGLSGELFF. The CDR3 DNA reads as TGTGCCAGCAGTGCCGCCGGGACAGGGTTGTCCGGGGAGCTGTTTTTT.